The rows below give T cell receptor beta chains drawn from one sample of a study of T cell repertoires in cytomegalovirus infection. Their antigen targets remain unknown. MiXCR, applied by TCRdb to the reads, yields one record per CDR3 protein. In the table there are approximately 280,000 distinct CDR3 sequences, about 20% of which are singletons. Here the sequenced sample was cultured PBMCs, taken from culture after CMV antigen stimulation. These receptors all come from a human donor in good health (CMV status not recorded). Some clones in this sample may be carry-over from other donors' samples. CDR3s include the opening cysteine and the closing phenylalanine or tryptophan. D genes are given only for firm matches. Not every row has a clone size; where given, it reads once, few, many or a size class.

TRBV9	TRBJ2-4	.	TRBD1	TGTGCCAGCAGCGTAGCTCCGACAGGGGAAAACATTCAGTACTTC	CASSVAPTGENIQYF
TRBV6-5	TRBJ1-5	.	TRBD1	TGTGCCAGCAGGGCCGACAGGGCCCCCAATCAGCCCCAGCATTTT	CASRADRAPNQPQHF
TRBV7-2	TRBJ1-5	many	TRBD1	TGTGCCAGCAGCTCGGGACAGGGGATGGGAAGCAATCAGCCCCAGCATTTT	CASSSGQGMGSNQPQHF
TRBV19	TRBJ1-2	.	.	TGTGCCAGCAACGAGAAGGCCGCTAACTATGGCTACACCTTC	CASNEKAANYGYTF
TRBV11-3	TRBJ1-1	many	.	TGTGCCAGCAGCGATGAAGCTTTCTTT	CASSDEAFF
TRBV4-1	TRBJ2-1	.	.	TGCGCCAGCAGCCAAGGCGAGGGCGGGGTTTCCTACAATGAGCAGTTCTTC	CASSQGEGGVSYNEQFF
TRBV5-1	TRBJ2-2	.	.	TGCGCCAGCAGCCCGGAGGGGGAGCTGTTTTTT	CASSPEGELFF
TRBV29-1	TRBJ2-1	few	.	TGCAGCGGTAGTTGGATAGGGAAATCCTACAATGAGCAGTTCTTC	CSGSWIGKSYNEQFF
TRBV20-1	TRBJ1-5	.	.	TGCAGTGTTCGAATTAACAGGGTCGGCAATCAGCCCCAGCATTTT	CSVRINRVGNQPQHF
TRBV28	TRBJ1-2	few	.	TGTGCCAGCAGGCCCTCCTCGACAGCGTATGGCTACACCTTC	CASRPSSTAYGYTF
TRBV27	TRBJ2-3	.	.	TGTGCCAGCAGTAACGGGGCAGGGAGCACAGATACGCAGTATTTT	CASSNGAGSTDTQYF
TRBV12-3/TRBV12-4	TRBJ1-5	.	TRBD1	TGTGCCAGCGGACAGGGGGATCAGCCCCAGCATTTT	CASGQGDQPQHF
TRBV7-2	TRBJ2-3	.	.	TGTGCCAGCAGGATTTCAGATACGCAGTATTTT	CASRISDTQYF
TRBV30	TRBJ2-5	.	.	TGTGCCTGGGGAAGGATTAACAGGGAGCGAAGAGAGACCCAGTACTTC	CAWGRINRERRETQYF
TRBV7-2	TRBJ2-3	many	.	TGTGCCAGCAGCAGGGATTACCGCACAGATACGCAGTATTTT	CASSRDYRTDTQYF
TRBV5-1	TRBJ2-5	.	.	TGCGCCAGCGGATTCCACCGGGACGGAGAGACCCAGTACTTC	CASGFHRDGETQYF
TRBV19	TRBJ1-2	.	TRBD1	TGTGCCAGTAGTAGCCGAAGACAGGGGATGGACTATGGCTACACCTTC	CASSSRRQGMDYGYTF
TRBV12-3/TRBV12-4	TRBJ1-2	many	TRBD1	TGTGCCAGCAGTTTTGGGCCCAACAGGGGGCGCAGCTATGGCTACACCTTC	CASSFGPNRGRSYGYTF
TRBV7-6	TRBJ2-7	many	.	TGTGCCAGCAGCTTTGCCCTCGGCGAGCAGTACTTC	CASSFALGEQYF
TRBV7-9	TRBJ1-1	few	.	TGTGCCAGCAGCCAGCGGGTAGGGGGCACTGAAGCTTTCTTT	CASSQRVGGTEAFF
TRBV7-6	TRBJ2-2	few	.	TGTGCCAGCAGCTTAGGAGTTAGCGAGTACACCGGGGAGCTGTTTTTT	CASSLGVSEYTGELFF
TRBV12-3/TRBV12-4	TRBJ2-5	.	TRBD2	TGTGCCAGCAGTTTAGGGACTAGCGTTCAAGAGACCCAGTACTTC	CASSLGTSVQETQYF
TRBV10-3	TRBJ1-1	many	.	TGTGCCATCCGTGGGGCTTCGGGGACTGAAGCTTTCTTT	CAIRGASGTEAFF
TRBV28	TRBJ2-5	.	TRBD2	TGTGCCAGCAGTTCTTTCGGGAGGGCCAGGGAGACCCAGTACTTC	CASSSFGRARETQYF
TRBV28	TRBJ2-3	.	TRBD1	TGTGCCAGCAGGTCACAGGGGACAGATACGCAGTATTTT	CASRSQGTDTQYF